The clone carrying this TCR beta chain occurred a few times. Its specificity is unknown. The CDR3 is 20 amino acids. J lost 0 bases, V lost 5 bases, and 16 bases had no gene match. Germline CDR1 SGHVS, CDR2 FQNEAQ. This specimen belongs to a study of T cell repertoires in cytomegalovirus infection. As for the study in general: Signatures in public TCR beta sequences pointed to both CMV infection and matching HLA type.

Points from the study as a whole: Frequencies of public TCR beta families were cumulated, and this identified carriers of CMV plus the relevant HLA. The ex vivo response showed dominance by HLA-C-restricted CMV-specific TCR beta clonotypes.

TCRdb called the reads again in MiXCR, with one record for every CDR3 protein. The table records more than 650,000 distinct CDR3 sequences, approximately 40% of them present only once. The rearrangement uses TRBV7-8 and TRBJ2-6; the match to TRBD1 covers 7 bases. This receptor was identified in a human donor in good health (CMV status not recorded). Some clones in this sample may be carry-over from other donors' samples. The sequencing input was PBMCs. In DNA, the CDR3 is TGTGCCAGCAGCCGAATATTGAGACAGGGTGATCGCTCTGGGGCCAACGTCCTGACTTTC. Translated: CASSRILRQGDRSGANVLTF.